These T cell receptor beta chains were read from a single sample in a study of T cells in Graves' hyperthyroidism and ophthalmopathy. A single record per CDR3 protein comes from TCRdb applying MiXCR to the multiplex PCR reads. The sample lists around 800,000 distinct CDR3 sequences, about 38% seen once, with more than 7% in the top ten. The specimen sequenced was blood. These receptors originate from a young man with Graves' hyperthyroidism. Both conserved end residues are part of each CDR3. Fields, in order: V gene, J gene, D gene, clone size, CDR3 protein, CDR3 DNA. D genes are given only for firm matches. Clone size is not always given. Where it is, it says once, few, many or a class for expanded clones.

TRBV6-5,TRBJ1-1,-,-,CASVPQGKGTEAFF,TGTGCCAGCGTCCCGCAGGGGAAGGGCACTGAAGCTTTCTTT
TRBV2,TRBJ1-6,-,many,CASGNRDTDSPLHF,TGTGCCAGCGGGAACCGGGACACCGATTCACCCCTCCACTTT
TRBV29-1,TRBJ1-1,TRBD1,many,CSAGTGDTEAFF,TGCAGCGCTGGGACAGGCGACACTGAAGCTTTCTTT
TRBV25-1,TRBJ1-2,-,-,CASSGGAASGYTF,TGTGCCAGCAGCGGTGGGGCCGCAAGTGGCTACACCTTC
TRBV10-3,TRBJ1-2,TRBD1,-,CASSPLLDRVGPGYTF,TGTGCCAGCAGTCCGCTTCTGGACAGGGTGGGGCCTGGCTACACCTTC
TRBV12-3/TRBV12-4,TRBJ1-1,-,-,CASSLSGGRGNTEAFF,TGTGCCAGCAGTTTAAGCGGGGGGCGGGGGAACACTGAAGCTTTCTTT
TRBV5-1,TRBJ2-2,-,few,CASSLEGLGLFF,TGCGCCAGCAGCTTGGAGGGCCTAGGGCTGTTTTTT
TRBV15,TRBJ2-2,-,few,CATSRGRDPTGELFF,TGTGCCACCAGCAGAGGAAGGGACCCGACCGGGGAGCTGTTTTTT
TRBV5-1,TRBJ2-5,-,few,CASSFPDLEETQYF,TGCGCCAGCAGCTTCCCAGACCTTGAAGAGACCCAGTACTTC
TRBV4-1,TRBJ1-4,-,few,CASSQTMIAEKLFF,TGCGCCAGCAGCCAAACGATGATAGCGGAAAAACTGTTTTTT
TRBV15,TRBJ2-2,-,-,CATSRLGASGELFF,TGTGCCACCAGCAGGTTGGGGGCTAGCGGGGAGCTGTTTTTT
TRBV7-9,TRBJ1-5,-,many,CASSGGAGVQPQHF,TGTGCCAGCAGCGGTGGGGCAGGGGTTCAGCCCCAGCATTTT
TRBV7-2,TRBJ2-7,-,-,CASSLHPGSSSYEQYF,TGTGCCAGCAGCTTACATCCCGGGAGTAGCTCCTACGAGCAGTACTTC
TRBV12-3/TRBV12-4,TRBJ2-7,-,-,CASSLSAAATYEQYF,TGTGCCAGCAGTTTATCGGCGGCGGCCACCTACGAGCAGTACTTC
TRBV9,TRBJ2-2,TRBD1,-,CASSRDRVPLTGELFF,TGTGCCAGCAGCCGGGACAGGGTGCCCCTCACCGGGGAGCTGTTTTTT
TRBV20-1,TRBJ2-7,-,few,CSARDPGMAYEQYF,TGCAGTGCTAGAGATCCAGGGATGGCCTACGAGCAGTACTTC
TRBV4-1,TRBJ2-7,-,few,CASSQVDISYEQYF,TGCGCCAGCAGCCAAGTAGACATTAGCTACGAGCAGTACTTC
TRBV29-1,TRBJ2-7,-,many,CSVDWQAGEQYF,TGCAGCGTTGATTGGCAGGCCGGGGAGCAGTACTTC
TRBV7-6,TRBJ2-7,-,-,CASSLESQGGYEQYF,TGTGCCAGCAGCTTAGAATCCCAGGGGGGATACGAGCAGTACTTC
TRBV6-1,TRBJ2-7,-,-,CASRPAGGVYEQYF,TGTGCCAGCCGGCCGGCAGGAGGTGTTTACGAGCAGTACTTC
TRBV12-3/TRBV12-4,TRBJ1-5,-,-,CASSLENYNQSQHF,TGTGCCAGCAGTTTAGAGAACTACAATCAGTCCCAGCATTTT
TRBV12-3/TRBV12-4,TRBJ2-7,TRBD2,-,CASSFSTSAGEFLEQYF,TGTGCCAGCAGTTTCTCCACCTCAGCGGGAGAATTCCTCGAGCAGTACTTC
TRBV10-3,TRBJ1-5,-,-,CASASGDQPQHF,TGTGCCTCGGCCTCAGGAGATCAGCCCCAGCATTTT
TRBV9,TRBJ2-6,-,few,CASSVVVSGANVLTF,TGTGCCAGCAGCGTAGTGGTCTCTGGGGCCAACGTCCTGACTTTC
TRBV20-1,TRBJ1-2,-,few,CSASEGNNFYGYTF,TGCAGTGCTAGTGAGGGAAATAACTTCTATGGCTACACCTTC
TRBV9,TRBJ1-1,-,-,CASSVAPTRNTEAFF,TGTGCCAGCAGCGTAGCGCCCACACGGAACACTGAAGCTTTCTTT
TRBV4-1,TRBJ2-7,TRBD2,-,CASSQEVAGGDRYEQYF,TGTGCCAGCAGCCAAGAGGTGGCGGGAGGGGACCGCTACGAGCAGTACTTC
TRBV6-1,TRBJ1-5,-,-,CASSGYTFSNQPQHF,TGTGCCAGCAGTGGGTACACCTTTAGCAATCAGCCCCAGCATTTT
TRBV11-1,TRBJ2-5,TRBD2,-,CASSLEEELAGVSETQYF,TGTGCCAGCAGCTTAGAAGAGGAGCTAGCGGGAGTTTCGGAGACCCAGTACTTC
TRBV20-1,TRBJ1-3,-,many,CSAKQGNTIYF,TGCAGTGCTAAACAGGGAAACACCATATATTTT
TRBV20-1,TRBJ2-2,-,many,CSARDWGTGELFF,TGCAGTGCAAGGGACTGGGGCACCGGGGAGCTGTTTTTT
TRBV10-3,TRBJ1-2,-,-,CAIRGGSEGYTF,TGTGCCATCAGAGGGGGGTCAGAAGGCTACACCTTC
TRBV5-1,TRBJ2-2,-,-,CASSLDLNTGELFF,TGTGCCAGCAGTTTGGACCTGAACACCGGGGAGCTGTTTTTT
TRBV6-1,TRBJ1-5,-,few,CASNLQWDDQPQHF,TGTGCCAGCAATTTACAATGGGACGATCAGCCCCAGCATTTT
TRBV10-3,TRBJ2-5,-,-,CAPRIGGTQYF,TGTGCTCCTCGGATCGGAGGGACCCAGTACTTC
TRBV9,TRBJ2-5,TRBD2,-,CASSVGGGIVETQYF,TGTGCCAGCAGCGTAGGGGGAGGGATTGTCGAGACCCAGTACTTC
TRBV15,TRBJ1-1,TRBD1,many,CATSRARQGATEAFF,TGTGCCACCAGCAGAGCTAGACAGGGGGCTACTGAAGCTTTCTTT
TRBV12-3/TRBV12-4,TRBJ1-6,-,-,CASSLIAGDNSPLHF,TGTGCCAGCAGCCTGATTGCAGGGGATAATTCACCCCTCCACTTT
TRBV20-1,TRBJ1-2,-,many,CSAPSQVRYGYTF,TGCAGTGCCCCAAGCCAGGTCCGGTATGGCTACACCTTC
TRBV7-8,TRBJ2-7,-,-,CASSLLQSSAYEQYF,TGTGCCAGCAGCTTACTCCAGTCCTCCGCCTACGAGCAGTACTTC
TRBV9,TRBJ2-2,TRBD1,few,CASARPGQGGTGELFF,TGTGCCAGCGCCCGTCCGGGACAGGGAGGCACCGGGGAGCTGTTTTTT
TRBV6-1,TRBJ1-1,-,-,CASREMAAMNTEAYF,TGTGCCAGCAGGGAGATGGCAGCGATGAACACTGAAGCTTACTTT
TRBV29-1,TRBJ1-2,-,-,CSADWGDGYTF,TGCAGCGCGGACTGGGGGGATGGCTACACCTTC
TRBV7-2,TRBJ2-7,-,-,CASSSEQPYEQYF,TGTGCCAGCAGCTCTGAACAACCCTACGAGCAGTACTTC
TRBV7-9,TRBJ2-7,TRBD1,many,CASSSTGGLVEQYF,TGTGCCAGCAGCTCGACAGGGGGCCTAGTAGAGCAGTACTTC
TRBV7-2,TRBJ2-7,TRBD2,many,CASSPSLGSGRYEQYF,TGTGCCAGCAGCCCCTCCTTGGGCAGCGGGAGGTACGAGCAGTACTTC
TRBV5-8,TRBJ1-2,-,many,CASSLAGGEGYGYTF,TGTGCCAGCAGCTTGGCCGGGGGAGAAGGCTATGGCTACACCTTC
TRBV5-8,TRBJ1-6,TRBD1,few,CASSSGQGKSPLHF,TGTGCCAGCAGCTCGGGACAGGGGAAGTCACCCCTCCACTTT
TRBV7-2,TRBJ1-1,TRBD1,-,CASSVRTGGVPEAFF,TGTGCCAGCAGCGTACGGACAGGGGGAGTCCCTGAAGCTTTCTTT
TRBV7-8,TRBJ2-7,-,many,CASSSRDTYEQYF,TGTGCCAGCAGCTCCCGGGATACCTACGAGCAGTACTTC
TRBV7-8,TRBJ2-7,-,-,CASSSRGYGSYEQYF,TGTGCCAGCAGCTCAAGGGGATATGGATCCTACGAGCAGTACTTC
TRBV2,TRBJ1-6,-,-,CASRDGGNSPLHF,TGTGCCAGCAGGGACGGGGGCAATTCACCCCTCCACTTT
TRBV2,TRBJ2-6,-,-,CASSALVSGANVLTF,TGTGCCAGCAGTGCCTTAGTCTCTGGGGCCAACGTCCTGACTTTC
TRBV14,TRBJ2-7,-,few,CASSQQGPSSEQYF,TGTGCCAGCAGCCAGCAGGGGCCCTCGAGCGAGCAGTACTTC
TRBV20-1,TRBJ1-5,-,many,CSARDGGQPQHF,TGCAGTGCTCGGGACGGCGGCCAGCCCCAGCATTTT
TRBV5-1,TRBJ1-2,-,-,CASSPRTLLGVYGYTF,TGCGCCAGCAGCCCTCGGACGCTCTTAGGTGTCTATGGCTACACCTTC
TRBV7-2,TRBJ1-2,-,many,CASSPPGVGYGYTF,TGTGCCAGCAGCCCCCCGGGCGTCGGGTATGGCTACACCTTC
TRBV7-2,TRBJ2-5,-,many,CASSRPGTQYF,TGTGCCAGCAGCCGTCCGGGGACCCAGTACTTC
TRBV27,TRBJ2-7,TRBD1,-,CASSLSTSGGNEQYF,TGTGCCAGCAGTTTATCCACCTCAGGGGGCAACGAGCAGTACTTC